Included here is one T cell receptor beta chain sequence, with context. TCRdb ran MiXCR on the RT-PCR reads and lists one entry per CDR3 protein. Counted here are about 180,000 distinct CDR3 sequences, about 10% occurring once; the ten biggest clones make up approximately 35%. The sample comes from a study of response to subunit inactivated influenza vaccine. This clonotype was sampled from a man aged 50 to 69 who received an inactivated influenza vaccine. The sequencing here drew on CD8+ T cells sorted from PBMCs, taken roughly 24 months after vaccination.

The CDR3 protein is CASKDRTSTDTQYF. The CDR3 DNA follows: TGTGCCAGCAAAGACAGAACTAGCACAGATACGCAGTATTTT. The chain uses TRBV6-1 and TRBJ2-3; D is perhaps TRBD1 (5 bases). Germline loops: CDR1 MNHNS, CDR2 SASEGT. This CDR3 is built from 14 residues. Trimming stripped 7 bases from V and 0 bases from J, with 11 bases between.